This T cell receptor (beta chain) was recorded in a study of T cell repertoires in cytomegalovirus infection. Points from the study as a whole: HLA-C-restricted CMV-specific TCR beta clonotypes were dominant in the ex vivo response.

Comments on this clonotype: Its specificity is not known.

TCRdb re-derived calls from the reads in MiXCR, one entry per CDR3 protein. This table holds about 220,000 distinct CDR3 sequences, approximately 40% found once. The CDR3 has 16 amino acids. V lost 5 bases, J lost 0 bases, and 14 bases lay in between. The source is a human donor in good health (CMV status not recorded). Some clones in this sample may be carry-over from other donors' samples. The chain employs TRBV12-3 or TRBV12-4 and TRBJ2-1; D is uncertain. The sequencing used CD8+ T cells from cultured PBMCs, collected from culture after CMV antigen stimulation. In DNA, the CDR3 is TGTGCCAGCAGTATGACGGCGTACAGCTCCTACAATGAGCAGTTCTTC. Residues: CASSMTAYSSYNEQFF.